This T cell receptor beta chain emerged from a study of response to subunit inactivated influenza vaccine. This clonotype showed up many times. Its cognate antigen is unknown. TCRdb ran MiXCR on the RT-PCR reads and lists one entry per CDR3 protein. Of about 650,000 distinct CDR3 sequences detected, 12% to 15% appear once; the ten largest clones hold approximately 7.6%. The CDR3 is 12 residues long. V was pared by 6 bases and J by 8 bases, with 6 bases of the junction left unmatched. Study findings and constraints: The authors put forward the suggestion that each seasonal influenza vaccination may bring in only a limited number of new T cells.

The material sequenced was PBMCs from blood, taken 14 days before vaccination. The gene calls are TRBV12-3 or TRBV12-4 and TRBJ1-2, with 7 bases lining up with TRBD1. The clonotype originates from a man aged 45-65 years who received an inactivated influenza vaccine. The chain's CDR3 is CASSPTGSGYTF. Here the CDR3 DNA reads TGTGCCAGCAGCCCGACAGGGTCGGGCTACACCTTC.